A selection of T cell receptor beta chains follows, all from one sample in a study of T cells and Merkel cell carcinoma outcomes. Assay used: immunoSEQ multiplex PCR; TCRdb lists only in-frame clones, some missing. This sample has some 19,000 clones, with over 70% found just once. The sequencing input was tumor tissue from Merkel cell carcinoma. Receptors were obtained from a human donor with Merkel cell carcinoma. The CDR3 runs from the conserved cysteine through the conserved F or W. A D gene is named only where the DNA matches it firmly. Part of the rows lack a size; the others show once, few, many or a class for expanded clones.

d_gene: NA
v_gene: TRBV4-1
abundance: few
j_gene: TRBJ2-5
CDR3nt: TGCGCCAGCGCCACGGGAATTTGGGGCCTCTCGAAGATCCAGTACTTC
CDR3aa: CASATGIWGLSKIQYF

d_gene: TRBD2
v_gene: TRBV12-5
abundance: NA
j_gene: TRBJ2-7
CDR3nt: TGTGCTAGTGGAATGGGGGGGTTGAGCTACGAGCAGTACTTC
CDR3aa: CASGMGGLSYEQYF

d_gene: NA
v_gene: TRBV5-4
abundance: NA
j_gene: TRBJ1-4
CDR3nt: TGTGCCAGCAGCTTCCGGGGGCTGGGCATGAGGCGCTTTAATGAAAAACTGTTTTTT
CDR3aa: CASSFRGLGMRRFNEKLFF

d_gene: NA
v_gene: TRBV5-8
abundance: NA
j_gene: TRBJ1-2
CDR3nt: TGTGCCAGCAGCTCCGTCCTGACAGTGGGGGCTAGACTTTTC
CDR3aa: CASSSVLTVGARLF

d_gene: TRBD1
v_gene: TRBV29-1
abundance: NA
j_gene: TRBJ2-7
CDR3nt: TGCAGCGTTGAAGATCTCCGGGACAGGGGTCCATACGAGCAGTACTTC
CDR3aa: CSVEDLRDRGPYEQYF

d_gene: NA
v_gene: TRBV11-2
abundance: NA
j_gene: TRBJ2-1
CDR3nt: TGTGCCAGCACGGGGGCCCTGTTCGGCAATGAGCAGTTCTTC
CDR3aa: CASTGALFGNEQFF

d_gene: NA
v_gene: TRBV11-2
abundance: once
j_gene: TRBJ1-3
CDR3nt: TGTGCCAGCAGCGCAAGCCGGACAACCATATATTTT
CDR3aa: CASSASRTTIYF

d_gene: NA
v_gene: TRBV13
abundance: once
j_gene: TRBJ1-1
CDR3nt: TGTGCCAGCAGCTTCTCGGCTTGGACAGTTGCTTTCTTT
CDR3aa: CASSFSAWTVAFF

d_gene: NA
v_gene: TRBV7-2
abundance: NA
j_gene: TRBJ2-3
CDR3nt: TGTGCCAGCAGCTTATTAACCTCGCGGGACACGCAGTATTTT
CDR3aa: CASSLLTSRDTQYF

d_gene: NA
v_gene: TRBV15
abundance: NA
j_gene: TRBJ1-1
CDR3nt: TGTGCCACCAGCAGAGTCTTTGGCAGGACCCGAGAAGCTTTCTTT
CDR3aa: CATSRVFGRTREAFF

d_gene: TRBD2
v_gene: TRBV15
abundance: few
j_gene: TRBJ2-1
CDR3nt: TGTGCCACCAGCGGGACTAGCACCTACAATGAGCAGTTCTTC
CDR3aa: CATSGTSTYNEQFF

d_gene: NA
v_gene: TRBV18
abundance: NA
j_gene: TRBJ1-1
CDR3nt: TGTGCCAGCTCACCATTCAAGGAGAACACTGAAGCTTTCTTT
CDR3aa: CASSPFKENTEAFF

d_gene: NA
v_gene: TRBV19
abundance: few
j_gene: TRBJ2-4
CDR3nt: TGTGCCAGTAGTGCTGGCGGGGGCACGGACATTCAGTACTTC
CDR3aa: CASSAGGGTDIQYF

d_gene: NA
v_gene: TRBV18
abundance: NA
j_gene: TRBJ1-6
CDR3nt: TGTGCCAGCTCACCGGTACCGGGGACCTCCTATAATTCACCCCTCCACTTT
CDR3aa: CASSPVPGTSYNSPLHF

d_gene: TRBD2
v_gene: TRBV15
abundance: few
j_gene: TRBJ2-3
CDR3nt: TGTGCCACCAGCGATCTAGCGGGAGCCGATACGCAGTATTTT
CDR3aa: CATSDLAGADTQYF

d_gene: NA
v_gene: TRBV9
abundance: NA
j_gene: TRBJ1-3
CDR3nt: TGTGCCAGCAGTCAGCCGCAGGGAAACACCATATATTTT
CDR3aa: CASSQPQGNTIYF

d_gene: NA
v_gene: TRBV7-9
abundance: NA
j_gene: TRBJ1-3
CDR3nt: TGTGCCAGCAGCTTTCTACAGGGCCCTGGAAACACCATATATTTT
CDR3aa: CASSFLQGPGNTIYF

d_gene: NA
v_gene: TRBV7-9
abundance: NA
j_gene: TRBJ2-7
CDR3nt: TGTGCCAGCAGCCCTAAACGGGCCGGGTCCTACGAGCAGTACTTC
CDR3aa: CASSPKRAGSYEQYF

d_gene: NA
v_gene: TRBV11-3
abundance: NA
j_gene: TRBJ1-5
CDR3nt: TGTGCCAGCAGCTCACCAAGGTTCCTTAGCAATCAGCCCCAGCATTTT
CDR3aa: CASSSPRFLSNQPQHF

d_gene: NA
v_gene: TRBV30
abundance: NA
j_gene: TRBJ1-5
CDR3nt: TGTGCCTGGAGTGTGCCGGATAGCAATCAGCCCCAGCATTTT
CDR3aa: CAWSVPDSNQPQHF

d_gene: NA
v_gene: TRBV5-1
abundance: NA
j_gene: TRBJ1-6
CDR3nt: TGCGCCAGCAGCCAGAGGTTCGGCAAGAATTCACCCCTCCACTTT
CDR3aa: CASSQRFGKNSPLHF

d_gene: TRBD1
v_gene: TRBV11-2
abundance: NA
j_gene: TRBJ1-2
CDR3nt: TGTGCCAGCAGCTTGGACCTCCGGGACAGGAACCACTATGGCTACACCTTC
CDR3aa: CASSLDLRDRNHYGYTF

d_gene: TRBD1
v_gene: TRBV7-8
abundance: NA
j_gene: TRBJ2-1
CDR3nt: TGTGCCAGCAGCCCCCGGACAGGGGCCTACAATGAGCAGTTCTTC
CDR3aa: CASSPRTGAYNEQFF

d_gene: NA
v_gene: TRBV11-3
abundance: NA
j_gene: TRBJ1-2
CDR3nt: TGTGCCAGCAGCCCAATACAGGGCAACTATGGCTACACCTTC
CDR3aa: CASSPIQGNYGYTF

d_gene: NA
v_gene: TRBV15
abundance: NA
j_gene: TRBJ1-2
CDR3nt: TGTGCCACCAGCAGATGGGGGGCGTATGGCTACACCTTC
CDR3aa: CATSRWGAYGYTF

d_gene: TRBD1
v_gene: TRBV7-9
abundance: NA
j_gene: TRBJ2-7
CDR3nt: TGTGCCAGCAGCTTTACAGGGGCCATCTCCTACGAGCAGTACTTC
CDR3aa: CASSFTGAISYEQYF

d_gene: TRBD1
v_gene: TRBV15
abundance: NA
j_gene: TRBJ1-2
CDR3nt: TGTGCCACCAGCACACAGACAGGGACCTATGGCTACACCTTC
CDR3aa: CATSTQTGTYGYTF

d_gene: NA
v_gene: TRBV18
abundance: NA
j_gene: TRBJ1-5
CDR3nt: TGTGCCAGCTCGCAAAGGCAGGGACCCAATCAGCCCCAGCATTTT
CDR3aa: CASSQRQGPNQPQHF